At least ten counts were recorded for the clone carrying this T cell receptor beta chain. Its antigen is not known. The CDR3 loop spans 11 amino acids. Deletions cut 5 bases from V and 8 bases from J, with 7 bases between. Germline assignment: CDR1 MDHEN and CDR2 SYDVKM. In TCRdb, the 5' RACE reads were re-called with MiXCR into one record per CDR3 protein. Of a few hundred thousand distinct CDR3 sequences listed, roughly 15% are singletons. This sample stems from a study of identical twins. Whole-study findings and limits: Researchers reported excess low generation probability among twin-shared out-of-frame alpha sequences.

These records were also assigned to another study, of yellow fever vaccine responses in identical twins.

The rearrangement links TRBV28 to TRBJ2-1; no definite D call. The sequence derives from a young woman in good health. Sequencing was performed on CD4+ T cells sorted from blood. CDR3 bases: TGTGCCAGCAGTCCCTTAGATGAGCAGTTCTTC. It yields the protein CASSPLDEQFF.